What follows are 3 T cell receptor beta chains derived from one specimen sequenced in a study of T-cell reconstitution after alpha-beta-depleted transplantation in children (dated by TCRdb to 2016 to 2017). Libraries were made using PCR. The sequencer was an Illumina HiSeq 2500. TCR library preparation used molecular barcoding, with unique molecular identifiers applied to normalize quantification of the TCRbeta repertoire. The public reads were reanalyzed by TCRdb: fastp trimming at Q25, MiXCR alignment, in-frame beta chains only. Entries that share a CDR3 protein sequence are merged under the most common genes and DNA. The sample profile shows 600,000 to 700,000 distinct CDR3 sequences; approximately 17% of them were found once. The ten largest account for approximately 1.1% of the sample. Sequenced here: PBMCs from the stem cell graft donor, sampled from the stem cell graft. The origin of the receptors is a human donor who donated a stem cell graft to a child with acute myeloid leukemia.

This rearrangement joins TRBV7-2 to TRBJ2-7; TRBD1 might be the D (6 bases). The germline CDR1 and CDR2 sequences are SGHTA and FQGNSA. V was trimmed by 1 base and J by 1 base, leaving 17 bases between them. The CDR3 has 17 amino acids. The CDR3 region is CASSLGVRQASSYEQYV. For the CDR3, the DNA is TGTGCCAGCAGCTTAGGAGTAAGACAGGCCAGTTCCTACGAGCAGTACGTC.

This clonotype was recorded at least ten times. The rearrangement links TRBV7-2 to TRBJ1-6; 10 nucleotides line up with TRBD1. In germline, CDR1 is SGHTA, CDR2 FQGNSA. This CDR3 is 16 amino acids long. V shed 3 bases, J shed 10 bases, and the junction held 9 bases outside the gene matches. The CDR3 is CASSFAGGQGSSPLHF. The CDR3 coding sequence is TGTGCCAGCAGCTTTGCTGGGGGACAGGGGTCCTCACCCCTCCACTTT.

This clonotype was picked up many times. V usage is TRBV12-3 or TRBV12-4 and J usage is TRBJ1-5, with D possibly matching TRBD1 (5 bases). The length of the CDR3 is 15 residues. Trimming cost V 5 bases and J 6 bases, with 17 bases left between them. In nucleotides, the CDR3 is TGTGCCAGCAGTCCCGTAGTGGGGCAGGCTCAGCCCCAGCATTTT. Encoded protein: CASSPVVGQAQPQHF.